A single sample is the source of the 14 T cell receptor beta chains below, sequenced in a study of cytomegalovirus exposure and HLA in healthy donors. The PCR ran on 60 Vbeta and 13 Jbeta primers. Profiling relied on immunoSEQ multiplex PCR, and the TCRdb table lists in-frame clones only, not all of them. The sample yields over 150,000 clones, more than 80% seen once. The sequencing sample was made of PBMCs. The receptors stem from a woman in her fifties or sixties in good health and CMV-seronegative.

The chain links TRBV19 to TRBJ1-1, with 7 bases fitting TRBD1. The CDR3 is 14 amino acids. The V gene's germline CDR1 is LNHDA and CDR2 SQIVND (reference sequence). Losses at the gene ends were 8 bases for V and 3 bases for J; bases not matched to a gene: 9. CDR3 loop: CASLLGGADTEAFF. The CDR3 bases are TGTGCCAGTTTATTAGGGGGCGCCGACACTGAAGCTTTCTTT.

As concerns this clone: Relative to the germline gene, one junction end is altered; a read error may explain this. The chain uses TRBV7-9 and TRBJ2-7, with D tentatively TRBD1 (6 bases). Per the germline V gene, CDR1 is SEHNR and CDR2 is FQNEAQ (reference sequence). CDR3 length: 14 residues. Here the CDR3 reads CSSSLLQGSDEQYF. CDR3 nucleotide sequence: TGTTCCAGCAGCTTACTACAGGGTTCGGACGAGCAGTACTTC.

DNA for the CDR3: TGTGCCAGCAGTCAAGAACAGGTGAACTCCTACGAGCAGTACTTC. Translating gives CASSQEQVNSYEQYF. This chain connects TRBV28 to TRBJ2-7, with D possibly matching TRBD1 (5 bases). The germline V and J ends were trimmed by 5 bases and 0 bases, with 14 bases remaining between them. Germline V CDR1 and CDR2: MDHEN, SYDVKM. The CDR3 totals 15 residues.

The chain couples TRBV5-4 to TRBJ2-5; D is ambiguous. This CDR3 has 12 residues. The germline CDR1 and CDR2 sequences are SGHNT and YYREEE (reference sequence). Trimming pared 2 bases from V and 7 bases from J, leaving 9 bases between. The CDR3 DNA reads as TGTGCCAGCAGCTTTTCACTTGGGACCCAGTACTTC. Translation: CASSFSLGTQYF.

The chain joins TRBV27 to TRBJ1-2, with TRBD1 matching 8 bases. The CDR3 has 14 amino acids. Germline assignment: CDR1 MNHEY and CDR2 SMNVEV (reference sequence). After removal of 5 bases from V and 5 bases from J, the junction contained 7 bases not matched to a gene. The CDR3 region has the DNA TGTGCCAGCAGTCCTGGACAGGGAGGGTATGGCTACACCTTC. Its protein is CASSPGQGGYGYTF.

This sequence joins TRBV11-3 and TRBJ2-7; weak D call: TRBD2 (5 bases). Trimming removed 0 bases at V and 7 bases at J, with 10 bases between. Germline CDR1 SGHNT, CDR2 YENEEA. The CDR3 loop spans 13 amino acids. DNA for the CDR3: TGTGCCAGCAGCTTAGAGGGCCGGGGAGAGCAGTACTTC. It codes for CASSLEGRGEQYF.

The gene calls are TRBV6-5 and TRBJ2-7; 11 positions agree with TRBD2. CDR3 length: 15 residues. The V gene's germline CDR1 is MNHEY and CDR2 SVGAGI. J lost 5 bases, V lost 3 bases, and 6 bases had no gene match. The DNA for the CDR3 is TGTGCCAGCAGTTATTCTAGCGGGGGGAGCCACGAGCAGTACTTC. This sequence encodes CASSYSSGGSHEQYF.

The J gene is TRBJ1-5, the V gene TRBV6-1; no reliable D call. Trimming pared 2 bases from V and 7 bases from J, leaving 12 bases between. The CDR3 sequence is 14 residues long. Germline CDR1 MNHNS, CDR2 SASEGT. The CDR3: CASSESPGPQPQHF. In DNA form, the CDR3 reads TGTGCCAGCAGTGAATCGCCAGGCCCCCAGCCCCAGCATTTT.

The V call is TRBV20-1, the J call TRBJ1-2; D not resolved. Germline values: CDR1 DFQATT, CDR2 SNEGSKA (reference sequence). This CDR3 has 10 residues. V dropped 0 bases and J dropped 11 bases, with 7 bases sitting between them. CDR3 protein: CSARDAGYTF. As DNA, the CDR3 is TGCAGTGCTAGAGACGCCGGGTACACCTTC.

A few counts support this clone. The chain carries TRBV7-2 and TRBJ1-5; 7 bases fit TRBD1. The J segment lost 4 bases and the V segment lost 2 bases, leaving 5 bases of the junction unmatched. Germline values: CDR1 SGHTA, CDR2 FQGNSA. The CDR3 spans 15 residues. Here the CDR3 DNA reads TGTGCCAGCAGCTTAAGAGCAGGGGGGAATCAGCCCCAGCATTTT. Its translation: CASSLRAGGNQPQHF.

The chain carries TRBV5-6 and TRBJ2-7; 7 bases align to TRBD1. Per the germline V gene, CDR1 is SGHDT and CDR2 is YYEEEE. The junction had 9 bases not matched to a gene; V was cut back by 6 bases and J by 3 bases. CDR3 length: 14 residues. CDR3 sequence: CASNPTGTVYEQYF. DNA for the CDR3: TGTGCCAGCAATCCTACCGGGACAGTCTACGAGCAGTACTTC. Supplemented by reference TRBV5-6 and TRBJ2-7, the full variable domain reads DAGVTQSPTHLIKTRGQQVTLRCSPKSGHDTVSWYQQALGQGPQFIFQYYEEEERQRGNFPDRFSGHQFPNYSSELNVNALLLGDSALYLCASNPTGTVYEQYFGPGTRLTVT.

This chain uses TRBV6-1 with TRBJ2-5, with D possibly TRBD1 on 6 matching bases. The germline V and J ends were trimmed by 4 bases and 5 bases, with 14 bases remaining between them. Germline CDR1 is MNHNS and CDR2 is SASEGT. The CDR3 consists of 14 residues. Here the CDR3 DNA reads TGTGCCAGCAGTGGGGGCAGGGGTTGGGAGACCCAGTACTTC. Translated: CASSGGRGWETQYF.

The chain links TRBV7-9 to TRBJ2-1; D gene uncertain. The CDR3 has 9 residues. V was pared by 8 bases and J by 8 bases, with 4 bases between. Germline CDR1 and CDR2: SEHNR and FQNEAQ (reference sequence). CDR3 coding DNA: TGTGCCAGCTCGGATGAGCAGTTCTTC. Amino acids: CASSDEQFF.

V and J are TRBV7-9 and TRBJ1-1; the D gene is possibly TRBD1 (5 bases). Deletions cut 3 bases from V and 4 bases from J, with 12 bases between. The CDR3 sequence is 14 residues long. Germline lookup yields CDR1 SEHNR and CDR2 FQNEAQ (reference sequence). CDR3 sequence (DNA): TGTGCCAGCAGCTTGGAGGGGTTCAGCACTGAAGCTTTCTTT. This translates into CASSLEGFSTEAFF.